This entry features one T cell receptor (beta chain) sequence. Its antigen target is currently unknown. Base qualities are not provided; no much larger clone lies one nucleotide away. CDR1 and CDR2 are drawn from the germline V gene (reference sequence): LNHNV, YYDKDF. The CDR3 measures 15 amino acids from cysteine to phenylalanine. The kept DNA is CDR3 alone, 45 bases in frame from the first base. Germline trimming amounts to 4 bases on V and 0 bases on J, with 3 as the count of junction bases outside the gene matches. TCRbeta CDR3 regions were amplified from genomic DNA by means of the immunoSEQ Assay, a bias-controlled multiplex PCR. In the paper's pipeline: The number of nucleated cells in each sample was estimated by amplification of reference gene primers within the assay. To quantify the absolute abundance of each unique TCRbeta CDR3 rearrangement, sequence reads were collapsed and filtered. Productive Simpson clonality was computed per sample as the square root of Simpson's diversity index over productive rearrangements. The table was pulled from immuneACCESS by TCRdb, which kept in-frame rearrangements only. Such tables lose some clones; where checked, under half of the loss comes from unresolved V genes, and the rest has no known cause. That table furnishes V, J and clone size, whereas the DNA furnished D and trimming. The sample has fewer than 200,000 clones on record, 84% of them singletons. The ten largest account for roughly 15% of the sample.

This sample was included in a study of blood T cell repertoires in COVID-19 (dated by TCRdb to 2018 to 2021). Some background on the complete study: The collaborator samples originated in the United States, Italy and Spain and spanned the acute and convalescent phases of COVID-19. The prospective study material was composed of cDNA or gDNA derived from T cells, B-cell-depleted T cells, or PBMCs. A de-identified subject ID, COVID-19 status, age in years and sex were almost always included in the sample metadata. HLA class I and class II types, where available, came from metadata supplied by the sample provider rather than from assay-based typing. The repertoires were released in a freely available public database intended as a resource for research on the immune response to SARS-CoV-2. Samples were obtained from the ongoing ImmuneRACE study (first 160 participants) and from over 1,000 subjects provided by 6 global collaborators. The dataset comprised deeply sampled blood TCRbeta repertoires from subjects exposed to, actively infected with, or recovered from COVID-19. Results and caveats for the whole study, not just this receptor: The amount of clinical and demographic metadata varied by source and participant and was provided uncurated.

Participants in the prospective study were aged 18 to 89 years, lived in approximately 26 United States geographic areas, and enrolled through a virtual design. In the prospective study, cohorts were assigned on the basis of participant-reported clinical history obtained from a screening survey and a study questionnaire. ImmuneRACE Cohort 3 recovered participants were defined by two consecutive negative NP/OP PCR tests, healthcare professional clearance, or symptom resolution. Mobile phlebotomists in the prospective study collected whole blood, serum and a nasopharyngeal or oropharyngeal swab from every participant. Prospective study participants could optionally give additional blood draws and questionnaires over a 2-month period. Before DNA extraction, prospective study blood samples were shipped either frozen or at room temperature.

This TCR was recovered from a man aged 45-60 years who had recovered from COVID-19. Input material: PBMCs or T cells enriched from blood (not recorded which). This sequence uses TRBV15 and TRBJ1-5; TRBD1 aligns with 7 central bases. The nucleotide sequence reads as follows: TGTGCCACCAGCAATAGGGGGCTTAGCAATCAGCCCCAGCATTTT. Its translation is CATSNRGLSNQPQHF.